What follows are 5 T cell receptor beta chains derived from one specimen sequenced in a study of OX40 agonist ivuxolimab in advanced cancers. Some clones are missing from TCRdb's copy, which holds only in-frame ones; the method was immunoSEQ multiplex PCR. The sample shows about 83,000 clones, approximately 84% of them seen only once. Sequencing was performed on CD4+ or CD8+ T cells sorted from blood, taken in a trial of the OX40 agonist ivuxolimab. Receptors were obtained from an adult with an advanced solid tumor such as melanoma, head and neck, liver or kidney cancer.

The gene calls are TRBV7-9 and TRBJ2-1; 10 nucleotides line up with TRBD2. Trimming took 0 bases from V and 4 from J; bases not matched to a gene: 9. This CDR3 spans 18 amino acids. Germline V gives CDR1 SEHNR, CDR2 FQNEAQ (reference sequence). In nucleotides, the CDR3 is TGTGCCAGCAGCTTAGCGAGGAGCGGGGGGGTCAATTACAATGAGCAGTTCTTC. Protein product: CASSLARSGGVNYNEQFF.

This sequence joins TRBV27 and TRBJ1-6; TRBD1 matches at 9 bases. V lost 10 bases and J lost 3; bases outside the gene matches: 7. Germline values: CDR1 MNHEY, CDR2 SMNVEV (reference sequence). The length of the CDR3 is 15 residues. CDR3 coding DNA: TGTGCCACCAGGACAGGGGCGAACTATAATTCACCCCTCCACTTT. Encoded protein: CATRTGANYNSPLHF.

The chain uses TRBV6-6 and TRBJ1-3; no definite D call. Trimming pared 2 bases from V and 7 bases from J, leaving 12 bases between. The CDR3 consists of 14 residues. CDR1 is MNHNY, CDR2 SVGAGI, per germline (reference sequence). In DNA, the CDR3 is TGTGCCAGCAGTTACCGGGGTCTCGAGAACACCATATATTTT. It is translated as CASSYRGLENTIYF.

The rearrangement links TRBV5-1 to TRBJ1-6; possible D gene TRBD1, 5 bases. The CDR3 contains 16 residues. Trimming removed 4 bases from V and 7 bases from J, with 18 bases in between. CDR1 and CDR2 (germline): SGHRS, YFSETQ. CDR3: CASSLSSREENSPLHF. CDR3 coding DNA: TGCGCCAGCAGCCTGAGCAGCAGGGAAGAGAATTCACCCCTCCACTTT.

The V and J genes are TRBV20-1 and TRBJ2-7; 7 nucleotides match TRBD1. This CDR3 has 11 residues. Germline CDR1 reads DFQATT; CDR2 reads SNEGSKA (reference sequence). Trimming cost V 6 bases and J 3 bases; bases outside gene matches: 2. CDR3 DNA sequence: TGCAGTGCGAGACAGGGCTACGAGCAGTACTTC. Translating gives CSARQGYEQYF.